This T cell receptor (beta chain) was captured in a study of cytomegalovirus exposure and HLA in healthy donors. Findings and caveats of the study: Prediction of most subjects' HLA-A and HLA-B alleles by TCR beta sequences was reportedly accurate.

Comment on this clone: Its antigen is undetermined.

PCR was performed using 60 Vbeta and 13 Jbeta primers. The method was immunoSEQ multiplex PCR; TCRdb's version includes in-frame clones alone and lacks a portion of them. The repertoire has around 200,000 clones, 75% to 90% of them found once; the top ten carry around 0.3%. Germline CDR1 reads SGDLS; CDR2 reads YYNGEE. The V and J ends lost 3 bases and 2 bases respectively, with 12 bases between them. The CDR3 runs 15 residues. The rearrangement uses TRBV9 and TRBJ2-1; a weak D match, TRBD2 (6 bases). Sequencing was carried out using PBMCs. This clonotype originated in a woman aged 25 to 39 in good health and CMV-seronegative. As DNA, the CDR3 is TGTGCCAGCAGCGGTCGTCTAGCGCCCTACAATGAGCAGTTCTTC. Amino acids: CASSGRLAPYNEQFF.